This T cell receptor beta chain is from a study of cytomegalovirus exposure and HLA in healthy donors. Profiled with immunoSEQ multiplex PCR; TCRdb holds only in-frame clones, not every one. The sample lists fewer than 200,000 clones, around 90% occurring once. Notes on this clone: Its antigen remains unidentified.

Findings and limits, study-wide: Associated with cytomegalovirus, according to the listing, were 150 to 200 TCR beta chains.

What was sequenced was PBMCs. The receptor was derived from a young woman in good health and CMV-seropositive.

The CDR3 loop is CASSYRTAYGYTF. The CDR3 DNA reads as TGTGCCAGCAGTTACCGGACAGCCTATGGCTACACCTTC. The chain has TRBV6-6 and TRBJ1-2, with a tentative D call TRBD1 (6 bases). This CDR3 region has 13 residues. Per germline, CDR1 MNHNY and CDR2 SVGAGI (reference sequence). The V end was cut by 2 bases, the J end by 4 bases, with 8 bases between.